What follows describes a single T cell receptor beta chain. Positive CCR7 selection of CD45RO-negative cells yielded the naive CD8 cells, and terminally differentiated effector memory CD45RA+ cells were excluded. This sample stems from a study of shared clonotypes between healthy human individuals. CDR1 MNHEY and CDR2 SMNVEV come from the germline V gene (reference sequence). Trimming at V came to 6 bases and at J to 1 base, leaving 11 bases not matched to a gene. The CDR3 spans 16 residues. The material for each subset, its genomic DNA, was split evenly across several immunoSEQ plates. TCRdb's copy holds only in-frame clones and misses some; the assay was immunoSEQ multiplex PCR. The sample lists roughly 2,000,000 clones, about 94% occurring once.

This clonotype was obtained from a man between 18 and 29 years old in good health. Some clones in this sample may be carry-over from other donors' samples. V and J are TRBV27 and TRBJ2-7; TRBD1 agrees at 8 bases. The sample was naive CD8+ T cells from PBMCs. CDR3 bases: TGTGCCAGCAGACCTTTCACAGGGGGATTGTCCTACGAGCAGTACTTC. Protein sequence: CASRPFTGGLSYEQYF.